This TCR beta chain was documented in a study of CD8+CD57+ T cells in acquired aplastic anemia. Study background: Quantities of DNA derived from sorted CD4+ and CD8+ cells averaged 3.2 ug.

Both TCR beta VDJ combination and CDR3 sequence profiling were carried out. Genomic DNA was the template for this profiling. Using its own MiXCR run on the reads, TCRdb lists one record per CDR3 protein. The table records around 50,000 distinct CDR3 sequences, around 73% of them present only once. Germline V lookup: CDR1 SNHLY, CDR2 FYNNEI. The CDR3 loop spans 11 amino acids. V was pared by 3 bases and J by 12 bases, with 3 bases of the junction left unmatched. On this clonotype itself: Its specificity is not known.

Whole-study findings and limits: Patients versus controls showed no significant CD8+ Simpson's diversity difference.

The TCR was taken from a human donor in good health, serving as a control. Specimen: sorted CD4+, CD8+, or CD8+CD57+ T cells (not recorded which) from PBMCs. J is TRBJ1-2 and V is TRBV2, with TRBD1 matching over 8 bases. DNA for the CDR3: TGTGCCAGCAGTGAGGCAGGGGGCCACACCTTC. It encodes CASSEAGGHTF.